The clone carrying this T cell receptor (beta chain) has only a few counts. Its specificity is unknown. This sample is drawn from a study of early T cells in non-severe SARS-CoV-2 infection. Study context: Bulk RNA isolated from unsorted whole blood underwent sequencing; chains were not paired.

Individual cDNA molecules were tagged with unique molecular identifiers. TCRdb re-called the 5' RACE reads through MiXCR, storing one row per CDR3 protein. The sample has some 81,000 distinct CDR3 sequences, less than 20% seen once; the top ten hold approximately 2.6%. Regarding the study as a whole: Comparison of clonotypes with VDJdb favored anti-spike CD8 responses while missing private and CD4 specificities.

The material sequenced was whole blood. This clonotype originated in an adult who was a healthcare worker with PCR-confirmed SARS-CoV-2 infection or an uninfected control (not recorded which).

The CDR3 reads CASSSGQGRYGYTF. In nucleotides, the CDR3 is TGTGCCAGCAGCTCCGGACAGGGGCGCTATGGCTACACCTTC. The V gene is TRBV7-8, the J gene TRBJ1-2; 9 bases map to TRBD1. Losses at the gene ends were 4 bases for V and 4 bases for J; bases not matched to a gene: 4. In germline, CDR1 is SGHVS, CDR2 FQNEAQ. CDR3 length: 14 residues.